Presented here are 22 T cell receptor beta chains from one specimen sequenced in a study of blood T cell repertoires in COVID-19. Assay used: immunoSEQ multiplex PCR; TCRdb lists only in-frame clones, some missing. The profile shows 400,000 to 550,000 clones, around nine tenths of them singletons. Input material: peripheral blood. These receptor sequences come from a woman aged 25 to 39 with acute or convalescent COVID-19.

The chain uses TRBV6-5 and TRBJ2-1; D possibly corresponds to TRBD2 (5 bases). The CDR3 runs to 15 residues. Germline V gene data show CDR1 as MNHEY and CDR2 as SVGAGI. Trimming took off 0 bases at V and 2 bases at J, with 8 bases between the two ends. CDR3 coding DNA: TGTGCCAGCAGTTACTCGCCTAGCACCTACAATGAGCAGTTCTTC. It is translated as CASSYSPSTYNEQFF.

This chain links TRBV24-1 with TRBJ2-5; TRBD1 aligns across 11 bases. CDR1 and CDR2 from the germline V gene are KGHDR and SFDVKD. The CDR3 length is 15 residues. The ends lost 7 bases at V and 5 bases at J; junction bases unmatched: 8. CDR3 region: CATSKGQGVWETQYF. CDR3 DNA: TGTGCCACCAGCAAGGGACAGGGGGTTTGGGAGACCCAGTACTTC.

J is TRBJ1-1 and V is TRBV6-5, with D unresolved. The CDR3 runs to 14 residues. The germline V and J ends were trimmed by 6 bases and 4 bases, with 15 bases remaining between them. Germline V gives CDR1 MNHEY, CDR2 SVGAGI. CDR3: CASRPRRGSTEAFF. Here the CDR3 DNA reads TGTGCCAGCAGACCTCGACGGGGTAGCACTGAAGCTTTCTTT.

The rearrangement joins TRBV21-1 to TRBJ1-5; TRBD1 was called by the table and not checked on the DNA. TRBV21-1 is recorded as a pseudogene. This CDR3 has 17 residues. In nucleotides, the CDR3 is TGTGCCAGCAGCAAAGGACAGGGAGCTATAGGCAATCAGCCCCAGCATTTT. Amino acid sequence: CASSKGQGAIGNQPQHF.

The chain joins TRBV6-5 to TRBJ1-1, with 7 bases that match TRBD1. With V trimmed by 4 bases and J by 10 bases, 9 bases remained unmatched. The CDR3 covers 13 residues. CDR1 is MNHEY, CDR2 SVGAGI, per germline. Written as DNA, the CDR3 is TGTGCCAGCAGTTCCCCGACAGGGTTGGCAGCTTTCTTT. Protein: CASSSPTGLAAFF.

The chain is built from TRBV5-4 and TRBJ2-3; no definite D call. V was clipped by 0 bases and J by 6 bases, with 11 bases between them. The CDR3 is 14 amino acids. Germline values: CDR1 SGHNT, CDR2 YYREEE (reference sequence). The CDR3 protein is CASSLEQVWDTQYF. Written as DNA, the CDR3 is TGTGCCAGCAGCTTGGAGCAGGTTTGGGATACGCAGTATTTT.

The chain combines TRBV6-5 with TRBJ2-2; 8 positions match TRBD1. CDR3 length equals 13 residues. Germline V gives CDR1 MNHEY, CDR2 SVGAGI. The V gene end was trimmed by 7 bases and the J gene end by 6 bases; junction bases not matched to a gene: 4. CDR3 amino acids: CASNRGVPGELFF. In nucleotides, the CDR3 is TGTGCCAGCAACAGGGGGGTCCCCGGGGAGCTGTTTTTT.

The J gene is TRBJ1-2, the V gene TRBV20-1; tentatively, D is TRBD1 (5 bases). The CDR3 extends over 11 amino acids. Germline V lookup: CDR1 DFQATT, CDR2 SNEGSKA (reference sequence). V lost 5 bases, J lost 8 bases, and 12 bases lay in between. The CDR3 nucleotides are TGCAGTGCTTATCGGGGGTTGGGCTACACCTTC. Its protein is CSAYRGLGYTF.

The chain couples TRBV11-2 to TRBJ1-1; no clear D gene. The V gene lost 3 bases and the J gene lost 6 bases, with 11 bases spanning the gap. This CDR3 contains 13 residues. The germline V gene encodes CDR1 SGHAT and CDR2 FQNNGV. The CDR3: CASSFKGAPEAFF. In nucleotides, the CDR3 is TGTGCCAGCAGCTTCAAGGGAGCCCCTGAAGCTTTCTTT.

V and J are TRBV6-5 and TRBJ2-7; 11 bases are shared with TRBD1. The CDR3 runs to 15 residues. The trim removed 6 bases at V and 5 bases at J, leaving 9 bases unmatched. Germline CDR1 reads MNHEY; CDR2 reads SVGAGI. CDR3 protein: CASSTTGTGGNEQYF. In nucleotides, the CDR3 is TGTGCCAGCAGCACTACCGGGACAGGGGGAAACGAGCAGTACTTC.

The chain carries TRBV6-1 and TRBJ1-5; 7 bases map to TRBD1. Germline-derived CDR1 and CDR2 are MNHNS and SASEGT. The CDR3 spans 16 residues. The junction had 8 bases not matched to a gene; V was cut back by 4 bases and J by 2 bases. The CDR3 DNA reads TGTGCCAGCAGTGGAAGACAGGGTTTGGGCAATCAGCCCCAGCATTTT. Translated: CASSGRQGLGNQPQHF.

This chain uses TRBV11-2 with TRBJ2-1; 7 bases map to TRBD1. Germline CDR1 is SGHAT and CDR2 is FQNNGV. The CDR3 extends over 15 amino acids. V dropped 4 bases and J dropped 0; count of bases not matched to a gene: 3. The CDR3 nucleotides are TGTGCCAGCAGCTCCCGGACAGGCTCCTACAATGAGCAGTTCTTC. This translates into CASSSRTGSYNEQFF.

The V gene is TRBV10-1, the J gene TRBJ2-5; TRBD1 is a possible D gene (5 bases). Trimming shortened V by 9 bases and J by 4 bases, and 18 bases separated the two germline ends. This CDR3 is 14 amino acids long. Looked up from germline, CDR1 is WNHNN and CDR2 is SYGVQD (reference sequence). The CDR3 spells CARKTSTDGETQYF. In DNA, the CDR3 is TGCGCCAGGAAGACCTCGACAGATGGAGAGACCCAGTACTTC.

The V and J genes are TRBV25-1 and TRBJ2-5, with TRBD2 matching 10 bases. This CDR3 is 16 amino acids long. The V and J ends lost 3 bases and 4 bases, in that order; junction bases with no gene match: 8. Germline V gene sequence: CDR1 MGHDK, CDR2 SYGVNS. Here the CDR3 DNA reads TGTGCCAGCAGTGACCGAAGCGGGGGGGCCCGAGAGACCCAGTACTTC. It encodes CASSDRSGGARETQYF.

The gene calls are TRBV9 and TRBJ2-4, with 8 bases fitting TRBD2. This CDR3 contains 15 residues. V was pared by 1 base and J by 9 bases, with 9 bases of the junction left unmatched. Germline values: CDR1 SGDLS, CDR2 YYNGEE. Written as DNA, the CDR3 is TGTGCCAGCAGCGTAAGTGTAGCGGGGACCAGCATTCAGTACTTC. Its protein is CASSVSVAGTSIQYF.

DNA for the CDR3: TGTGCCAGCAGTGTAGGGGGAATCTACGAGCAGTACTTC. It yields the protein CASSVGGIYEQYF. V usage is TRBV2 and J usage is TRBJ2-7; a possible D gene is TRBD1 (6 bases). With 4 bases removed from V and 3 bases from J, the gap between germline ends came to 10 bases. Germline-derived CDR1 and CDR2 are SNHLY and FYNNEI. The CDR3 spans 13 residues. The full variable domain, its missing parts supplied by reference TRBV2 and TRBJ2-7, is EPEVTQTPSHQVTQMGQEVILRCVPISNHLYFYWYRQILGQKVEFLVSFYNNEISEKSEIFDDQFSVERPDGSNFTLKIRSTKLEDSAMYFCASSVGGIYEQYFGPGTRLTVT.

This sequence joins TRBV2 and TRBJ2-7; no firm D call. The V gene's germline CDR1 is SNHLY and CDR2 FYNNEI. CDR3 length: 18 amino acids. Deletions cut 4 bases from V and 3 bases from J, with 25 bases between. DNA for the CDR3: TGTGCCAGCAGTGCTTACCACCCGGGTCTCCGACTTCGCTACGAGCAGTACTTC. Its translation: CASSAYHPGLRLRYEQYF.

This CDR3 reads CASSSRGVGAYNEQFF. CDR3 sequence (DNA): TGTGCCAGCAGCTCCAGGGGGGTAGGGGCCTACAATGAGCAGTTCTTC. This chain uses TRBV7-9 with TRBJ2-1; possibly TRBD1 for D (7 bases). The CDR3 is 16 residues long. Germline-derived CDR1 and CDR2 are SEHNR and FQNEAQ (reference sequence). V lost 4 bases, J lost 2 bases, and 15 bases lay in between.

V gene TRBV4-1 combines with J gene TRBJ1-5, with D uncertain. Looked up from germline, CDR1 is MGHRA and CDR2 is YSYEKL. This CDR3 is built from 15 residues. V was clipped by 3 bases and J by 0 bases, with 9 bases between them. The CDR3 DNA sequence: TGCGCCAGCAGCCAGGAGCCCTATAGCAATCAGCCCCAGCATTTT. Residues: CASSQEPYSNQPQHF.

J is TRBJ1-6 and V is TRBV9; no clear D. The CDR3 runs to 14 residues. V gave up 2 bases and J gave up 14 bases, with 17 bases separating them. Germline values: CDR1 SGDLS, CDR2 YYNGEE. This CDR3 reads CASSVEADLRALHF. As DNA, the CDR3 is TGTGCCAGCAGCGTTGAGGCCGACCTCCGGGCCCTCCACTTT.

This chain connects TRBV5-3 to TRBJ2-3; a possible D gene is TRBD2 (5 bases). TRBV5-3 is sorted into the ORF group, with uncertain function. CDR3 length: 15 residues. Trimming left V 4 bases short and J 2 bases short, with 14 bases between. The CDR3 here is CARSQLVSHTDTQYF. The DNA of the CDR3 is TGTGCCAGAAGCCAACTAGTTTCCCACACAGATACGCAGTATTTT.

The chain recombines TRBV30 with TRBJ1-2; possible D gene TRBD1, 5 bases. V was clipped by 2 bases and J by 8 bases, with 12 bases between them. From germline, CDR1 is GTSNPN and CDR2 SVGIG (reference sequence). CDR3 length: 12 residues. Here the CDR3 DNA reads TGTGCCTGGAGTCCACAGGATTACGGCTACACCTTC. This sequence encodes CAWSPQDYGYTF.